The T cell receptor (beta chain) under discussion was sequenced for a study of OX40 agonist ivuxolimab in advanced cancers. Study summary: Partial response was recorded in three patients: one hepatocellular carcinoma and two cutaneous melanoma cases.

To note about this clone: The antigen is undetermined.

V gave up 7 bases and J gave up 1 base; unmatched junction bases: 5. Germline V gene lookup returns CDR1 SEHNR and CDR2 FQNEAQ (reference sequence). The CDR3 runs to 17 residues. No patient had autoimmune disease or received systemic immunosuppression. Using immunoSEQ multiplex PCR, the repertoire was profiled, and TCRdb retains in-frame clones only, with some absent. The sample contains tens of thousands of clones, around 87% of which appear only once. Findings and caveats of the study: The study observed clonal expansion of CD4+ and CD8+ blood T cells by week 6 at 0.1 to 3.0 mg/kg. Several nonresponders also turned out to have low normalized T-cell clonal expansion.

This sequence originates from an adult with an advanced solid tumor such as melanoma, head and neck, liver or kidney cancer. The chain couples TRBV7-9 to TRBJ2-2, with 14 bases fitting TRBD2. Sequenced here: CD4+ or CD8+ T cells sorted from blood, sampled in a trial of the OX40 agonist ivuxolimab. This chain's CDR3 is CASKRTSGGLNTGELFF. The CDR3 DNA is TGTGCCAGCAAAAGGACTAGCGGGGGGCTGAACACCGGGGAGCTGTTTTTT.